The subject of this entry is one T cell receptor (beta chain). The data stem from a study of blood T cell repertoires in COVID-19. Study-level information: T cells, B-cell-depleted T cells, or PBMCs provided the cDNA or gDNA that served as material.

Authors' processing steps: The assay estimated nucleated cells by amplifying reference gene primers. TCRdb's copy holds only in-frame clones and misses some; the assay was immunoSEQ multiplex PCR. The V and J calls and the clone size are those of that table, but D and trimming were determined from the DNA. The data hold fewer than 350,000 clones, with 86% observed a single time. This CDR3 is 14 amino acids long. The germline V and J ends were trimmed by 5 bases and 2 bases, with 15 bases remaining between them. Germline values: CDR1 SQVTM, CDR2 ANQGSEA. The J gene is TRBJ1-2, the V gene TRBV29-1; no reliable D call. Sequencing used peripheral blood. The TCR originated in a woman aged 70-85 years with COVID-19, enrolled during active disease. The CDR3 DNA reads TGCAGCGTTCCCTCGAGAGACATAAACTATGGCTACACCTTC. Protein product: CSVPSRDINYGYTF.